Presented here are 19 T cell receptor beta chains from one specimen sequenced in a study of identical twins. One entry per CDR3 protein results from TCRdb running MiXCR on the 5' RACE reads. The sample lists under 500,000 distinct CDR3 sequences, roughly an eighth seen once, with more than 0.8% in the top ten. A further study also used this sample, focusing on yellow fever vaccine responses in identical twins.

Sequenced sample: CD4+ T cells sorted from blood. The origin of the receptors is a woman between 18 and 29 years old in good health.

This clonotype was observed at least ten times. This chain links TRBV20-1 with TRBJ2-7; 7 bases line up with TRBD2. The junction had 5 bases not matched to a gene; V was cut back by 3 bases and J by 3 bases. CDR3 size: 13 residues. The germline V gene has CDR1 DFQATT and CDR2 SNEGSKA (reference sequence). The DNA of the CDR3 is TGCAGTGCTAGGTTGGCGGGAGTCTACGAGCAGTACTTC. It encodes CSARLAGVYEQYF.

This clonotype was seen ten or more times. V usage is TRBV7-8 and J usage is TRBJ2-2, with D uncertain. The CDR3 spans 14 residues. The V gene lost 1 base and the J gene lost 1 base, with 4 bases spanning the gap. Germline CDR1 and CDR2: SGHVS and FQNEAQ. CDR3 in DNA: TGTGCCAGCAGCTTAGAGGAGAACACCGGGGAGCTGTTTTTT. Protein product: CASSLEENTGELFF.

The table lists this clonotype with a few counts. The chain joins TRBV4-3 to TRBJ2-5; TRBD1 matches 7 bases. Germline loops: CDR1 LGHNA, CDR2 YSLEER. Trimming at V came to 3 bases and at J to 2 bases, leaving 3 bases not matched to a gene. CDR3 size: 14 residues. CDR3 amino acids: CASSQRTGQETQYF. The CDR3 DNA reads TGCGCCAGCAGCCAGCGGACAGGACAAGAGACCCAGTACTTC.

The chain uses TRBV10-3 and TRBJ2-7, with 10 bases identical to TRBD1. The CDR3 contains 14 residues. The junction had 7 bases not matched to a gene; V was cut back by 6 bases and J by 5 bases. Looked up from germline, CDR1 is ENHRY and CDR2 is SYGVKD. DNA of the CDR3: TGTGCCATCAGGGACAGACAGGGGGCCCACGAGCAGTACTTC. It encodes CAIRDRQGAHEQYF.

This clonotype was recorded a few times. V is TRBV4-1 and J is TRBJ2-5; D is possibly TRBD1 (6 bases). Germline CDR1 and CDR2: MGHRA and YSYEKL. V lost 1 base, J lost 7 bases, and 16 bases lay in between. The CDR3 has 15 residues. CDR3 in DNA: TGCGCCAGCAGCCAAGTAGGGGGAGCGCCAGGGACCCAGTACTTC. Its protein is CASSQVGGAPGTQYF.

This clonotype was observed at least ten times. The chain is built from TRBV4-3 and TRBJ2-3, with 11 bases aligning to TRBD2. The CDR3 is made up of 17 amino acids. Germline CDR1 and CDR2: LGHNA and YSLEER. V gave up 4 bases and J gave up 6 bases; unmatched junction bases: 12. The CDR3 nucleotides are TGCGCCAGCAGCCGCCGACTAGCGGGACGACCGATGGATACGCAGTATTTT. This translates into CASSRRLAGRPMDTQYF.

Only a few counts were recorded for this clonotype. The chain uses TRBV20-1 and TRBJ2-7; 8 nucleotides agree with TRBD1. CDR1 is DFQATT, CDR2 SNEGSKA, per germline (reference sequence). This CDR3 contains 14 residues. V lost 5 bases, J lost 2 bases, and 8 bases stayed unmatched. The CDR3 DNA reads TGCAGTGCTGAGACAGGGGCCGCACCCTACGAGCAGTACTTC. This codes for CSAETGAAPYEQYF.

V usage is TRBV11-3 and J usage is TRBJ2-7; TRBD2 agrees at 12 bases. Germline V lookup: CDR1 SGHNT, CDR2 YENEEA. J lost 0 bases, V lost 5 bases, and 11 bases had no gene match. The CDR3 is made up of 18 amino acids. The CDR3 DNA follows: TGTGCCAGCAGCCCCCGAAGGACTAGCGGGACCAGCTCCTACGAGCAGTACTTC. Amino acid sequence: CASSPRRTSGTSSYEQYF. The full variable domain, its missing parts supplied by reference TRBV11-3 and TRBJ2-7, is EAGVVQSPRYKIIEKKQPVAFWCNPISGHNTLYWYLQNLGQGPELLIRYENEEAVDDSQLPKDRFSAERLKGVDSTLKIQPAELGDSAVYLCASSPRRTSGTSSYEQYFGPGTRLTVT.

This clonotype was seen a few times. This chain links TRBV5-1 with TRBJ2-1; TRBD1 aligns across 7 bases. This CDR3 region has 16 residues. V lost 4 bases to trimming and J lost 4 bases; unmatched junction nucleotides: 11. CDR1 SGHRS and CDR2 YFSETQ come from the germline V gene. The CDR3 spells CASSLGTDPWYNEQFF. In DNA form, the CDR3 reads TGCGCCAGCAGCCTAGGGACAGACCCCTGGTACAATGAGCAGTTCTTC.

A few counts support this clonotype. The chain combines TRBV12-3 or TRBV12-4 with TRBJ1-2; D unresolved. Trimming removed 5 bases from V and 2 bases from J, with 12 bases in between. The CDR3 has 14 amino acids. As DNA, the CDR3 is TGTGCCAGCAGTCCTCGGACTGGAAACTATGGCTACACCTTC. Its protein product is CASSPRTGNYGYTF.

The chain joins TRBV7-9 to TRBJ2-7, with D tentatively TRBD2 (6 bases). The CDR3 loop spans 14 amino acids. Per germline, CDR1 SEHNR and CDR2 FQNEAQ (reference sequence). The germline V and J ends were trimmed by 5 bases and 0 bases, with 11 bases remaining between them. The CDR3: CASSDRDFSYEQYF. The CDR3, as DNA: TGTGCCAGCAGCGACCGGGACTTCTCCTACGAGCAGTACTTC.

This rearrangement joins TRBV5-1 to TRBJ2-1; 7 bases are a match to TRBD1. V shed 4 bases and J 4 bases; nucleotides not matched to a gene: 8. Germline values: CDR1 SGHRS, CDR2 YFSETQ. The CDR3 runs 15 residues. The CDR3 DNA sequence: TGCGCCAGCAGCCTGACAGGGATGGGGTACAATGAGCAGTTCTTC. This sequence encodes CASSLTGMGYNEQFF.

CDR3 in DNA: TGTGCCAGCAGCACCATGGGGACAGGGGGCGAAGGGCAGTACTTC. It codes for CASSTMGTGGEGQYF. This chain joins TRBV6-2 or TRBV6-3 and TRBJ2-7; 12 bases align to TRBD1. Unmatched junction bases numbered 12, after V lost 6 bases and J lost 9 bases. This CDR3 is 15 amino acids long. Germline V gene sequence: CDR1 MNHEY, CDR2 SVGEGT.

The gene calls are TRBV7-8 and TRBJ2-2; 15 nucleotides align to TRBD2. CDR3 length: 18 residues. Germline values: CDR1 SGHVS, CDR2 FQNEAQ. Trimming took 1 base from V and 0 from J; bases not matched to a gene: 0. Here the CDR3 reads CASSLGTSGRANTGELFF. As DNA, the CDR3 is TGTGCCAGCAGCTTAGGGACTAGCGGGAGGGCGAACACCGGGGAGCTGTTTTTT.

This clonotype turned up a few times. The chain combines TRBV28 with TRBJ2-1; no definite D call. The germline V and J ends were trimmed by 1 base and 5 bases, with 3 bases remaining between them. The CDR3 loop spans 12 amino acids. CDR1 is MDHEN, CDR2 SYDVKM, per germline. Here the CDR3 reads CASSLYHNEQFF. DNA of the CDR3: TGTGCCAGCAGTTTATACCACAATGAGCAGTTCTTC.

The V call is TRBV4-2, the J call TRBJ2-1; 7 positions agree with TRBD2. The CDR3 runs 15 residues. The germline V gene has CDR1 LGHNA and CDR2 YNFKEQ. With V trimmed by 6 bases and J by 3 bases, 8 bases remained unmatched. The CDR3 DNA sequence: TGTGCCAGCAGTCTGCACCGGGACTACTACAATGAGCAGTTCTTC. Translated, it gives CASSLHRDYYNEQFF.

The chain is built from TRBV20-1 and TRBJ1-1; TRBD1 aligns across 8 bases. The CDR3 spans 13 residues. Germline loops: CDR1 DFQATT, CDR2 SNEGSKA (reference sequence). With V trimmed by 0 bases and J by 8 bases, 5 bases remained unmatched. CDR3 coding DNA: TGCAGTGCTAGAGAACAGGGGGGTAAGGAAGCTTTCTTT. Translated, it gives CSAREQGGKEAFF.

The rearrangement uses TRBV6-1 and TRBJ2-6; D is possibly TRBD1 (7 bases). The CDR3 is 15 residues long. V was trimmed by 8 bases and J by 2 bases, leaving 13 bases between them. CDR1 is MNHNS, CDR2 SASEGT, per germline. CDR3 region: CASAGGQTGANVLTF. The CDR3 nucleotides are TGTGCCAGCGCAGGGGGGCAGACTGGGGCCAACGTCCTGACTTTC.

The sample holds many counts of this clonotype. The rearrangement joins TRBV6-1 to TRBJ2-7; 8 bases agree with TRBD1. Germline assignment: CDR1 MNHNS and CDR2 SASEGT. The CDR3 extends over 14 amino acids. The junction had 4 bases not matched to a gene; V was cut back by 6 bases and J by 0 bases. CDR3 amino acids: CASSLTGVSYEQYF. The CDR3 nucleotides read TGTGCCAGCAGCCTGACAGGGGTCTCCTACGAGCAGTACTTC.